A selection of T cell receptor beta chains follows, all from one sample in a study of cytomegalovirus exposure and HLA in healthy donors. The protocol was immunoSEQ multiplex PCR, while the TCRdb copy is restricted to in-frame clones and leaves out a portion. The data contain about 400,000 clones, 86% of them singletons. The specimen sequenced was PBMCs. These receptors all stem from a woman aged 18 to 35 in good health and CMV-seronegative. CDR3s include the opening cysteine and the closing phenylalanine or tryptophan. D genes are given only for firm matches. Some rows have no size entry. The others give once, few or many, or a class for an expanded clone.

d_call	j_call	clone_size	v_call	cdr3_aa	cdr3_nt
TRBD2	TRBJ2-7	.	TRBV18	CASSPGGGVVGYEQYF	TGTGCCAGCTCACCAGGCGGGGGAGTTGTGGGCTACGAGCAGTACTTC
.	TRBJ2-3	.	TRBV27	CASREIPLSSTDTQYF	TGTGCCAGCAGGGAGATCCCGTTATCTAGCACAGATACGCAGTATTTT
.	TRBJ1-5	.	TRBV7-6	CASSLAPGWSQPQHF	TGTGCCAGCAGCTTAGCTCCGGGATGGAGTCAGCCCCAGCATTTT
.	TRBJ1-3	.	TRBV2	CASKEGKGWTGNTIYF	TGTGCCAGCAAGGAGGGAAAGGGTTGGACTGGAAACACCATATATTTT
TRBD1	TRBJ2-7	few	TRBV6-5	CASSYGDSSYEQYF	TGTGCCAGCAGTTACGGGGACAGCTCCTACGAGCAGTACTTC
.	TRBJ2-7	.	TRBV10-2	CASSPAAGIRNSYEQYF	TGCGCCAGCTCCCCGGCGGCCGGAATTCGCAATAGCTACGAGCAGTACTTC
TRBD1	TRBJ2-5	.	TRBV15	CATSTRDRGWQETQYF	TGTGCCACCAGCACTAGGGACAGGGGATGGCAAGAGACCCAGTACTTC
TRBD1	TRBJ2-3	.	TRBV4-1	CASTQQGAGDTQYF	TGCGCCAGCACCCAACAGGGGGCAGGAGATACGCAGTATTTT
.	TRBJ2-1	.	TRBV9	CASSVGPGPYNEQFF	TGTGCCAGCAGCGTAGGTCCAGGGCCGTACAATGAGCAGTTCTTC
.	TRBJ2-3	.	TRBV4-1	CASSGLTDTQYF	TGCGCCAGCAGCGGCCTCACAGATACGCAGTATTTT
TRBD1	TRBJ1-1	.	TRBV4-2	CASGQGGPEAFF	TGTGCCAGCGGCCAAGGGGGCCCTGAAGCTTTCTTT
.	TRBJ2-1	.	TRBV28	CASSFSDNEQFF	TGTGCCAGCAGTTTTTCGGACAATGAGCAGTTCTTC
TRBD1	TRBJ2-7	.	TRBV27	CASTPTGPHTYEQYF	TGTGCCAGCACCCCGACAGGGCCCCATACCTACGAGCAGTACTTC
.	TRBJ2-1	.	TRBV4-2	CASSQAGGSSYNEQFF	TGTGCCAGCAGCCAAGCTGGGGGGAGCTCGTACAATGAGCAGTTCTTC
.	TRBJ2-2	.	TRBV6-6	CASSSPGIANTGELFF	TGTGCCAGCAGTTCCCCGGGGATCGCGAACACCGGGGAGCTGTTTTTT
.	TRBJ1-2	.	TRBV7-2	CASSQAGGVNYGYTF	TGTGCCAGCAGCCAAGCGGGGGGCGTGAACTATGGCTACACCTTC
.	TRBJ2-1	.	TRBV2	CASSRRIVEQFF	TGTGCCAGCAGCCGAAGAATAGTTGAGCAGTTCTTC
.	TRBJ2-7	.	TRBV7-2	CASSLDRLYEQYF	TGTGCCAGCAGCCTCGACAGGCTCTACGAGCAGTACTTC
.	TRBJ1-1	once	TRBV5-1	CASNPITGEDTEAFF	TGCGCCAGCAACCCGATTACAGGTGAGGACACTGAAGCTTTCTTT
.	TRBJ2-7	.	TRBV6-5	CATNKGATGKQYF	TGTGCCACCAATAAAGGGGCCACCGGAAAGCAGTACTTC
.	TRBJ2-6	.	TRBV5-1	CASEYSSGANVLTF	TGCGCCAGCGAGTATAGCTCTGGGGCCAACGTCCTGACTTTC
TRBD2	TRBJ2-3	.	TRBV9	CASSVGGGSSSDTQYF	TGTGCCAGCAGCGTAGGGGGGGGATCCTCCTCAGATACGCAGTATTTT
TRBD1	TRBJ2-7	.	TRBV5-1	CASSFTGTDTYEQYF	TGCGCCAGCAGCTTCACCGGGACAGATACCTACGAGCAGTACTTC
TRBD1	TRBJ1-5	.	TRBV28	CASNTGTGGNQPQHF	TGTGCCAGCAATACAGGGACAGGGGGGAATCAGCCCCAGCATTTT
TRBD1	TRBJ1-6	.	TRBV5-1	CASSSDRGRGSPLHF	TGCGCCAGCAGCTCGGACAGGGGGCGGGGTTCACCCCTCCACTTT
.	TRBJ2-2	.	TRBV7-9	CASSSAGVHTGELFF	TGTGCCAGCAGCTCCGCAGGGGTTCACACCGGGGAGCTGTTTTTT
.	TRBJ2-6	.	TRBV6-1	CASTLRGREANVLTF	TGTGCCAGCACTCTCAGAGGTAGAGAGGCCAACGTCCTGACTTTC
TRBD1	TRBJ2-7	.	TRBV4-1	CASSQWTGFNEQYF	TGCGCCAGCAGCCAATGGACAGGATTCAACGAGCAGTACTTC
.	TRBJ1-4	.	TRBV19	CASSIGAATNEKLFF	TGTGCCAGTAGTATAGGCGCTGCAACTAATGAAAAACTGTTTTTT
.	TRBJ1-1	.	TRBV11-2	CASSPTAGRGTEAFF	TGTGCCAGCAGCCCCACCGCCGGACGGGGCACTGAAGCTTTCTTT
TRBD2	TRBJ2-2	.	TRBV7-8	CASSRYGGRNTGELFF	TGTGCCAGCAGCAGATACGGCGGGAGGAACACCGGGGAGCTGTTTTTT
TRBD2	TRBJ2-7	.	TRBV5-1	CASSLAGGPAYEQYF	TGCGCCAGCAGCTTGGCGGGAGGGCCCGCCTACGAGCAGTACTTC
.	TRBJ1-1	.	TRBV4-1	CASSQDRRGNTEAFF	TGCGCCAGCAGCCAAGATAGGCGAGGGAACACTGAAGCTTTCTTT
TRBD1	TRBJ2-7	.	TRBV7-6	CASSKLQDRGDEQYF	TGTGCCAGCAGCAAACTCCAGGACAGGGGCGACGAGCAGTACTTC
TRBD1	TRBJ1-1	.	TRBV28	CASSSPGQGLTEAFF	TGTGCCAGCAGTTCGCCGGGACAGGGCCTCACTGAAGCTTTCTTT
.	TRBJ2-2	once	TRBV5-6	CASSLAIGGRSTGELFF	TGTGCCAGCAGCTTGGCCATCGGGGGAAGGAGCACCGGGGAGCTGTTTTTT
.	TRBJ2-7	.	TRBV28	CASRGLQGRNEQYF	TGTGCCAGCAGGGGGTTACAGGGACGCAACGAGCAGTACTTC
TRBD1	TRBJ1-6	.	TRBV5-1	CASSTDRRNSPLHF	TGCGCCAGCAGCACGGACAGGAGGAATTCACCCCTCCACTTT
TRBD2	TRBJ2-5	.	TRBV5-4	CAVAGGRAMETQYF	TGTGCCGTAGCGGGCGGGAGGGCCATGGAGACCCAGTACTTC
TRBD2	TRBJ2-7	.	TRBV6-5	CASSSLGRGASDEQYF	TGTGCCAGCAGTTCTCTTGGGAGGGGCGCTTCGGACGAGCAGTACTTC
TRBD1	TRBJ1-1	.	TRBV5-5	CASGRGQGITEAFF	TGTGCCAGCGGACGGGGACAGGGGATCACTGAAGCTTTCTTT
TRBD2	TRBJ2-3	.	TRBV4-1	CASSNGLASDTQYF	TGCGCCAGCAGCAACGGACTAGCCTCGGATACGCAGTATTTT
.	TRBJ1-6	.	TRBV7-8	CASSLLGVDSPLHF	TGTGCCAGCAGCTTATTAGGGGTCGATTCACCCCTCCACTTT
.	TRBJ2-5	few	TRBV2	CASLPRDILRETQYF	TGTGCCAGCCTCCCACGGGATATCTTACGAGAGACCCAGTACTTC
TRBD1	TRBJ1-1	.	TRBV29-1	CSVRIRDSLTNTEAFF	TGCAGCGTCCGAATCCGGGACAGCCTAACGAACACTGAAGCTTTCTTT
TRBD2	TRBJ2-7	.	TRBV13	CASSLRTSGSSEQYF	TGTGCCAGCAGCTTACGGACTAGCGGGAGTTCCGAGCAGTACTTC
TRBD1	TRBJ1-2	.	TRBV28	CASSLPTGNYGYTF	TGTGCCAGCAGTTTGCCGACAGGGAACTATGGCTACACCTTC
.	TRBJ2-7	.	TRBV4-1	CASSHSVSYEQYF	TGCGCCAGCAGCCACTCAGTATCCTACGAGCAGTACTTC
.	TRBJ1-2	.	TRBV9	CASAAGVAYGYTF	TGTGCCAGTGCGGCGGGGGTCGCCTATGGCTACACCTTC
.	TRBJ2-7	.	TRBV5-1	CASSPDPDNPYEQYF	TGCGCCAGCAGCCCAGATCCGGACAATCCATACGAGCAGTACTTC
.	TRBJ1-5	once	TRBV5-6	CASSWGRAQPQHF	TGTGCCAGCAGCTGGGGGCGGGCTCAGCCCCAGCATTTT
.	TRBJ2-3	.	TRBV4-1	CASSQGGAGYVGTDTQYF	TGCGCCAGCAGCCAAGGGGGTGCGGGATACGTCGGGACAGATACGCAGTATTTT
TRBD1	TRBJ2-7	.	TRBV27	CASSFGQGGNEQYF	TGTGCCAGCAGTTTCGGACAGGGGGGAAACGAGCAGTACTTC
TRBD1	TRBJ1-2	.	TRBV27	CASSPSGGQYYGYTF	TGTGCCAGCAGTCCCTCAGGGGGACAGTACTATGGCTACACCTTC
TRBD1	TRBJ1-3	.	TRBV29-1	CSVGTGSISGNTIYF	TGCAGCGTCGGGACAGGATCTATCTCTGGAAACACCATATATTTT
TRBD1	TRBJ2-1	.	TRBV2	CASSRPRDSAYNEQFF	TGTGCCAGCTCGCGACCCCGGGACAGCGCTTACAATGAGCAGTTCTTC
.	TRBJ2-3	.	TRBV7-9	CASTRRGSTDTQYF	TGTGCCAGCACCCGGAGAGGGAGCACAGATACGCAGTATTTT
TRBD2	TRBJ2-7	few	TRBV27	CASALGGRAHEQYF	TGTGCCAGCGCCCTAGGCGGGAGGGCCCACGAGCAGTACTTC
.	TRBJ1-2	.	TRBV29-1	CSVGDRSAYGYTF	TGCAGCGTCGGAGACAGGTCCGCCTATGGCTACACCTTC